Included here is one TCR beta chain sequence, with context. This specimen belongs to a study of blood T cell repertoires in COVID-19. In terms of age and location, participants ranged from roughly 18 to 95 years and lived in around 22 US areas. V shed 0 bases, J shed 4 bases, and the junction held 6 bases outside the gene matches. The CDR3 extends over 16 amino acids. Germline V lookup: CDR1 SGHTA, CDR2 FQGNSA. The assay was immunoSEQ multiplex PCR, and TCRdb's table has in-frame clones only and misses some. This sample carries 200,000 to 250,000 clones, 65% to 90% of them seen once, and the ten largest clones take 8.9%.

The receptor was isolated from a woman aged 45 to 65 with acute COVID-19. The sequenced material came from PBMCs or T cells enriched from blood (not recorded which). The rearrangement uses TRBV7-2 and TRBJ1-1; 9 bases fit TRBD1. The CDR3 DNA follows: TGTGCCAGCAGCTTAGCATGGGACAGGGTCCGCACTGAAGCTTTCTTT. This sequence encodes CASSLAWDRVRTEAFF.